Each of the 29 T cell receptor beta chains below was sequenced from the same sample in a study of response to subunit inactivated influenza vaccine. A single record per CDR3 protein comes from TCRdb applying MiXCR to the RT-PCR reads. The repertoire consists of hundreds of thousands of distinct CDR3 sequences, with 15% to 19% occurring once and the leading ten covering under 14%. Specimen: PBMCs from blood, collected 11 to 12 days after vaccination. These receptors were taken from a man aged 50 or older who received an inactivated influenza vaccine.

This rearrangement joins TRBV7-9 to TRBJ2-7, with D maybe TRBD1 (5 bases). V dropped 1 base and J dropped 3 bases, with 13 bases sitting between them. Per germline, CDR1 SEHNR and CDR2 FQNEAQ (reference sequence). The CDR3 contains 15 residues. The CDR3 region is CASSLDGAGFYEQYF. The CDR3 DNA is TGTGCCAGCAGCTTAGATGGGGCTGGGTTCTACGAGCAGTACTTC.

This clonotype was counted once. This chain joins TRBV4-3 and TRBJ2-5; 8 bases agree with TRBD1. Germline lookup yields CDR1 LGHNA and CDR2 YSLEER. The V segment lost 2 bases and the J segment 3 bases; nucleotides outside the gene matches: 8. The CDR3 loop spans 16 amino acids. The DNA of the CDR3 is TGCGCCAGCAGCCAACATCAGGACAGGGTAAAAGAGACCCAGTACTTC. Translation gives CASSQHQDRVKETQYF.

This clonotype was detected ten times or more. V gene TRBV12-3 or TRBV12-4 combines with J gene TRBJ2-3, with TRBD2 matching 8 bases. This CDR3 contains 15 residues. Losses at the gene ends were 6 bases for V and 1 base for J; bases not matched to a gene: 6. DNA for the CDR3: TGTGCCAGCAGCTTGGGAGCGGGAGGCACAGATACGCAGTATTTT. Amino acids: CASSLGAGGTDTQYF.

V gene TRBV20-1 combines with J gene TRBJ2-3; 8 nucleotides line up with TRBD1. The CDR3 contains 16 residues. Unmatched junction bases numbered 10, after V lost 2 bases and J lost 3 bases. Germline V gene data show CDR1 as DFQATT and CDR2 as SNEGSKA (reference sequence). Here the CDR3 reads CSARPYRGKLTDTQYF. The CDR3 DNA sequence: TGCAGTGCTAGACCCTACAGGGGGAAATTGACAGATACGCAGTATTTT.

The rearrangement uses TRBV6-1 and TRBJ1-2, with D perhaps matching TRBD1 (5 bases). Germline V gene data show CDR1 as MNHNS and CDR2 as SASEGT. The V end was cut by 5 bases, the J end by 7 bases, with 14 bases between. The CDR3 runs 13 residues. The DNA for the CDR3 is TGTGCCAGCAGTCCGGGGCAGCCGGGTGGCTACACCTTC. Protein sequence: CASSPGQPGGYTF.

The chain has TRBV7-2 and TRBJ2-7; D uncertain. The CDR3 has 15 amino acids. Trimming left V 4 bases short and J 4 bases short, with 17 bases between. Germline V CDR1 and CDR2: SGHTA, FQGNSA. In nucleotides, the CDR3 is TGTGCCAGCAGCTACCCCGAGGAAGTTATTTACGAGCAGTACTTC. Its protein product is CASSYPEEVIYEQYF.

This clonotype was seen a handful of times. The chain combines TRBV21-1 with TRBJ2-1; TRBD1 is taken as the D call from the table, unchecked against the DNA. TRBV21-1 is a pseudogene. The CDR3 is made up of 16 amino acids. The CDR3 DNA follows: TGTGCCAGCAGCAAAGAGGGCGGGGGTTTCTACAATGAGCAGTTCTTC. Translation: CASSKEGGGFYNEQFF.

Ten or more counts support this clonotype. The chain links TRBV4-2 to TRBJ2-3; no clear D gene. The CDR3 extends over 13 amino acids. With 1 base removed from V and 5 bases from J, the gap between germline ends came to 7 bases. Germline V gene sequence: CDR1 LGHNA, CDR2 YNFKEQ. This CDR3 reads CASSQGSGDTQYF. Here the CDR3 DNA reads TGTGCCAGCAGCCAAGGATCCGGAGATACGCAGTATTTT.

V and J are TRBV2 and TRBJ2-2; D perhaps matches TRBD2 (5 bases). The germline V and J ends were trimmed by 6 bases and 6 bases, with 8 bases remaining between them. CDR3 length: 12 amino acids. Germline CDR1 SNHLY, CDR2 FYNNEI. CDR3 sequence (DNA): TGTGCCAGCAGGAGGGATCCCGGGGAGCTGTTTTTT. Translation gives CASRRDPGELFF.

The chain joins TRBV7-9 to TRBJ2-7, with D possibly being TRBD1 or TRBD2 (5 bases each). This CDR3 spans 14 amino acids. Germline V gene sequence: CDR1 SEHNR, CDR2 FQNEAQ (reference sequence). V was trimmed by 6 bases and J by 6 bases, leaving 18 bases between them. Here the CDR3 reads CASSTVGLAREQYF. Written as DNA, the CDR3 is TGTGCCAGCAGTACCGTGGGGCTAGCTCGCGAGCAGTACTTC.

There are a few counts of this clonotype. V and J are TRBV28 and TRBJ2-7; 7 nucleotides match TRBD1. Germline trimming cut 1 base from V and 5 bases from J; bases unmatched to any gene: 14. Germline CDR1 MDHEN, CDR2 SYDVKM. CDR3 length equals 17 residues. The CDR3 is CASSLFTVSDRFNEQYF. The CDR3 nucleotides read TGTGCCAGCAGTTTATTTACCGTCTCGGACAGGTTCAACGAGCAGTACTTC.

The rearrangement joins TRBV6-2 or TRBV6-3 to TRBJ2-1; D uncertain. In germline, CDR1 is MNHEY, CDR2 SVGEGT. Trimming stripped 2 bases from V and 5 bases from J, with 10 bases between. CDR3 length: 14 residues. CDR3: CASSYGSDHNEQFF. The CDR3 nucleotides read TGTGCCAGCAGTTACGGTTCGGATCACAATGAGCAGTTCTTC.

This clonotype was seen a few times. At one end the junction does not follow the germline gene, possibly because of a read error. For the CDR3, the DNA is TGCAGCGCTAGTCCCGGACGACAGGAGCAGTACTTC. Protein: CSASPGRQEQYF. The chain links TRBV20-1 to TRBJ2-7; a possible D gene is TRBD1 (5 bases). This CDR3 spans 12 amino acids. Germline V gene sequence: CDR1 DFQATT, CDR2 SNEGSKA (reference sequence).

The chain employs TRBV4-2 and TRBJ1-3; no clear D. V dropped 0 bases and J dropped 0 bases, with 6 bases sitting between them. Per the germline V gene, CDR1 is LGHNA and CDR2 is YNFKEQ. This CDR3 comprises 15 residues. CDR3 loop: CASSQEENSGNTIYF. CDR3 DNA sequence: TGTGCCAGCAGCCAAGAGGAAAACTCTGGAAACACCATATATTTT.

This clonotype was observed at least ten times. V usage is TRBV14 and J usage is TRBJ1-2; D is uncertain. Trimming stripped 4 bases from V and 3 bases from J, with 12 bases between. The CDR3 has 14 residues. In germline, CDR1 is SGHDN, CDR2 FVKESK. The chain's CDR3 is CASSRGLWDYGYTF. The CDR3 region has the DNA TGTGCCAGCAGCCGAGGCTTGTGGGACTATGGCTACACCTTC.

This clonotype showed up just a few times. The chain uses TRBV6-5 and TRBJ2-7; 7 bases agree with TRBD2. The J segment lost 6 bases and the V segment lost 2 bases, leaving 7 bases of the junction unmatched. The CDR3 contains 14 residues. CDR1 and CDR2 (germline): MNHEY, SVGAGI. This CDR3 reads CASSYGGGTIEQYF. The CDR3 DNA reads as TGTGCCAGCAGTTACGGCGGGGGAACGATCGAGCAGTACTTC.

This clonotype was observed a handful of times. The J gene is TRBJ2-3, the V gene TRBV5-1, with 11 positions matching TRBD2. Germline CDR1 reads SGHRS; CDR2 reads YFSETQ. This CDR3 comprises 17 residues. V shed 3 bases, J shed 2 bases, and the junction held 8 bases outside the gene matches. CDR3 loop: CASSWTLAGAPTDTQYF. The CDR3 coding sequence is TGCGCCAGCAGCTGGACACTAGCGGGGGCCCCCACAGATACGCAGTATTTT.

This clonotype came up a few times. The V gene is TRBV12-3 or TRBV12-4, the J gene TRBJ2-3, with 7 nucleotides matching TRBD2. The CDR3 spans 12 residues. V lost 7 bases and J lost 9; bases outside the gene matches: 7. CDR3 in amino acids: CASNRSGRTQYF. CDR3 DNA sequence: TGTGCCAGCAACAGGTCCGGGAGGACGCAGTATTTT.

This clonotype came up a few times. The chain links TRBV6-1 to TRBJ2-1; the D gene could be TRBD1 or TRBD2 (5 bases each). The length of the CDR3 is 16 residues. V gave up 6 bases and J gave up 7 bases, with 22 bases separating them. Germline CDR1 is MNHNS and CDR2 is SASEGT. The CDR3 sequence is CASRRDSRGKENEQFF. CDR3 coding DNA: TGTGCCAGCAGACGAGACAGCCGGGGCAAGGAAAATGAGCAGTTCTTC.

The CDR3 sequence is CASSSTPQGYGYTF. The CDR3 nucleotides read TGTGCCAGCAGTTCAACCCCCCAGGGCTATGGCTACACCTTC. The chain couples TRBV12-3 or TRBV12-4 to TRBJ1-2; TRBD1 might be the D (5 bases). Between the trimmed V and J ends, which lost 4 bases and 4 bases, there was a span of 13 bases. This CDR3 comprises 14 residues.

The chain carries TRBV12-3 or TRBV12-4 and TRBJ2-7; TRBD1 matches 7 bases. The junction had 5 bases not matched to a gene; V was cut back by 4 bases and J by 2 bases. This CDR3 is 14 amino acids long. The CDR3 loop reads CASSYHRGAYEQYF. DNA of the CDR3: TGTGCCAGCAGTTACCACAGGGGAGCCTACGAGCAGTACTTC.

This clonotype was found many times. The CDR3 DNA reads TGCAGTGCTAGAGGAAGACTAGTTGCCTACGAGCAGTACTTC. Its translation is CSARGRLVAYEQYF. The J gene is TRBJ2-7, the V gene TRBV20-1; TRBD2 is a possible D gene (6 bases). In germline, CDR1 is DFQATT, CDR2 SNEGSKA (reference sequence). This CDR3 has 14 amino acids. V was shortened by 1 base and J by 2 bases, with 12 bases between the two germline ends.

The rearrangement joins TRBV7-2 to TRBJ1-4; D remains ambiguous. The CDR3 length is 15 residues. Trimming removed 6 bases at V and 3 bases at J, with 14 bases between. CDR1 is SGHTA and CDR2 is FQGNSA in the germline V gene. The CDR3 reads CASRATGKPNEKLFF. For the CDR3, the DNA is TGTGCCAGCAGAGCCACCGGGAAACCTAATGAAAAACTGTTTTTT.

This chain joins TRBV5-1 and TRBJ2-3, with a possible D match to TRBD2 (7 bases). V was pared by 4 bases and J by 5 bases, with 23 bases between. The CDR3 loop spans 17 amino acids. Looked up from germline, CDR1 is SGHRS and CDR2 is YFSETQ. The CDR3 bases are TGCGCCAGCAGCCCCCTTTTAGGGGGGGGCAAGATAGATACGCAGTATTTT. This gives the protein CASSPLLGGGKIDTQYF.

This clonotype was counted a few times. The gene calls are TRBV28 and TRBJ1-1; 8 bases align to TRBD1. V shed 5 bases and J 7 bases; nucleotides not matched to a gene: 15. CDR3 size: 16 residues. Germline V gives CDR1 MDHEN, CDR2 SYDVKM. CDR3 nucleotide sequence: TGTGCCAGCAGTCCGATCCATTTGGGACAGGTCGATGAAGCTTTCTTT. The encoded protein is CASSPIHLGQVDEAFF. The variable domain in full, completed from reference TRBV28 and TRBJ1-1, reads DVKVTQSSRYLVKRTGEKVFLECVQDMDHENMFWYRQDPGLGLRLIYFSYDVKMKEKGDIPEGYSVSREKKERFSLILESASTNQTSMYLCASSPIHLGQVDEAFFGQGTRLTVV.

In the case of this clonotype: In this CDR3 the conserved last residue, phenylalanine or tryptophan, is missing, so a read error is likely. Because the CDR3's place on the DNA is in doubt, the DNA is left out and the CDR3 is given as listed by TCRdb. The chain's CDR3 is CASSLLSS. The chain links TRBV5-1 to TRBJ2-5. The CDR3 spans 8 residues, counting both ends. The V gene's germline CDR1 is SGHRS and CDR2 YFSETQ.

The chain carries TRBV12-3 or TRBV12-4 and TRBJ2-3; the D gene could be TRBD1 or TRBD2 (7 bases each). V lost 1 base to trimming and J lost 9 bases, with 11 bases between them. The CDR3 loop spans 13 amino acids. CDR3 in DNA: TGTGCCAGCAGTTTAGGGGGAGGGGGCACGCAGTATTTT. This codes for CASSLGGGGTQYF.

Only a few counts were recorded for this clonotype. The V call is TRBV6-5, the J call TRBJ1-2; 8 positions agree with TRBD1. The germline CDR1 and CDR2 sequences are MNHEY and SVGAGI. The CDR3 is made up of 14 amino acids. Trimming took 4 bases from V and 1 from J; bases not matched to a gene: 2. The CDR3 nucleotides are TGTGCCAGCAGTTGGACAGGGAATAACTATGGCTACACCTTC. It is translated as CASSWTGNNYGYTF.

This chain links TRBV11-2 with TRBJ2-3; D possibly matches TRBD1 or TRBD2 (5 bases each). The CDR3 spans 13 residues. The germline V gene encodes CDR1 SGHAT and CDR2 FQNNGV. V was cut by 5 bases and J by 6 bases, with 12 bases left in between. CDR3 nucleotide sequence: TGTGCCAGCAGCCGAGGGGCCCGCGATACGCAGTATTTT. It codes for CASSRGARDTQYF.